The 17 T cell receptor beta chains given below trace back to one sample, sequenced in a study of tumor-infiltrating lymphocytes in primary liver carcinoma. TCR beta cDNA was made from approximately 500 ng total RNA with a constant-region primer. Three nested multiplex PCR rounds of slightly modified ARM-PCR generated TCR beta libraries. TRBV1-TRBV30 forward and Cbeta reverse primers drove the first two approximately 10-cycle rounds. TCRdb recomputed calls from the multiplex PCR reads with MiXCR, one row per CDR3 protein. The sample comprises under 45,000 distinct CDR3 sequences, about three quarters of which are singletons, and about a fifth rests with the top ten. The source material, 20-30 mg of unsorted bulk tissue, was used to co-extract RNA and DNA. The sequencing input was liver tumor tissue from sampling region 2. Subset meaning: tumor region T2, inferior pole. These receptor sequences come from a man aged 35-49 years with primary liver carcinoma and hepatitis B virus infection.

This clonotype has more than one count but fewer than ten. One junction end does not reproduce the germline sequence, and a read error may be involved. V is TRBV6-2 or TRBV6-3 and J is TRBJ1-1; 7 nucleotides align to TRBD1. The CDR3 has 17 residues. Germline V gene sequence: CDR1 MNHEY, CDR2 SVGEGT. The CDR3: CASSLPWAGGPNTEASF. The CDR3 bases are TGTGCCAGCAGCTTACCCTGGGCAGGGGGGCCGAACACTGAAGCTTCCTTT.

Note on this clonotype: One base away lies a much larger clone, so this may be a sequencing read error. In nucleotides, the CDR3 is TGTGCCAGCAGGCCTCCCGGGCTAGAGCACAATGAGCAGTTCTTC. Its translation: CASRPPGLEHNEQFF. The rearrangement joins TRBV7-2 to TRBJ2-1; D is ambiguous. Trimming removed 6 bases from V and 5 bases from J, with 17 bases in between. The CDR3 is 15 residues long. Germline lookup yields CDR1 SGHTA and CDR2 FQGNSA.

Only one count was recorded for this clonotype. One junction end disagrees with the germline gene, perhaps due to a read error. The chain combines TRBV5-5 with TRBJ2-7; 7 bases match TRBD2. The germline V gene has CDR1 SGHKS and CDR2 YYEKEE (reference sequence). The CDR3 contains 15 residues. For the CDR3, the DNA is TGTGCCAGCAACTTGGCGACTAGCCGGGGCTACGAGCAGTACTTC. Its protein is CASNLATSRGYEQYF.

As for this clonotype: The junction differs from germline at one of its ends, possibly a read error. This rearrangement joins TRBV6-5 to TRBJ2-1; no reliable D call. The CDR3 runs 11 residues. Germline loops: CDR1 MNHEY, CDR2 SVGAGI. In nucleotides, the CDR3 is TGTGCCAGCAGTTGCGTGGATGAGCAGTTATTC. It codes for CASSCVDEQLF.

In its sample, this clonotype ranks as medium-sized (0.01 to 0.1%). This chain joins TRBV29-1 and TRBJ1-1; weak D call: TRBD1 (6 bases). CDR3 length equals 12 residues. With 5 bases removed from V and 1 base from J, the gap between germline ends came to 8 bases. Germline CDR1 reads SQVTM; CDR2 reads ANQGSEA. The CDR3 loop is CSVIRGNTEAFF. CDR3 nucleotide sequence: TGCAGCGTTATCAGGGGGAACACTGAAGCTTTCTTT.

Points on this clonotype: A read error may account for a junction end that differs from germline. The DNA for the CDR3 is TGTGCCAGCAACTTGGGATTGGGCTCATCAGGATACAATGGGCAGTTCTTC. The encoded protein is CASNLGLGSSGYNGQFF. The rearrangement links TRBV5-6 to TRBJ2-1; D gene uncertain. The CDR3 sequence is 17 residues long. The V gene's germline CDR1 is SGHDT and CDR2 YYEEEE.

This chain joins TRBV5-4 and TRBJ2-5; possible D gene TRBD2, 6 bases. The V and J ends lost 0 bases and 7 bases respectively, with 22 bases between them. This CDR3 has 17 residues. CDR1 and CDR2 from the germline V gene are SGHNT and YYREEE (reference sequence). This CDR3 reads CASSLATPGQWRGTQYF. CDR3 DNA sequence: TGTGCCAGCAGCTTGGCCACTCCAGGACAATGGAGGGGGACCCAGTACTTC.

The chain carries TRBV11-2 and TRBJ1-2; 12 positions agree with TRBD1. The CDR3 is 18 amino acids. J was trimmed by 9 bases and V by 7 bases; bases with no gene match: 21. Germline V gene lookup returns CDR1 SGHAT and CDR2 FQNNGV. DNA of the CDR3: TGTGCCAGCAACCGGTCCTCCGGGACAGGGGGCGCTGGGGATAGCTACACCTTC. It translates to CASNRSSGTGGAGDSYTF.

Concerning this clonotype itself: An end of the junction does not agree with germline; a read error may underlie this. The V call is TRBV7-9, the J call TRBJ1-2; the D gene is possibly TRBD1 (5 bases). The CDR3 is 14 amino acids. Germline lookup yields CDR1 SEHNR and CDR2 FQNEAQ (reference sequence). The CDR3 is CASSTSGGELGYAF. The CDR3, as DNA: TGTGCCAGCAGCACATCTGGGGGAGAGCTGGGCTACGCCTTC.

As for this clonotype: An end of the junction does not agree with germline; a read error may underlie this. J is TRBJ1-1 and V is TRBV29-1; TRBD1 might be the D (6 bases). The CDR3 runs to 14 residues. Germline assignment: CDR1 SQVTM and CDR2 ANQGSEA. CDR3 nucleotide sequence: TGCAGCGCCGTCAGAGGGGGGGTGAATACTGAAGCTTTCTTT. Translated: CSAVRGGVNTEAFF.

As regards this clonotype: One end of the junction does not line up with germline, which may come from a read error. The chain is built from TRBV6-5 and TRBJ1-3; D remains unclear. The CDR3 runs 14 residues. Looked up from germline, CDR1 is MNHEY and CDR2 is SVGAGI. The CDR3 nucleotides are TGTGCCAGCAGACTCAAAGTCTCTGGGAACACCATATATTTT. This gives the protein CASRLKVSGNTIYF.

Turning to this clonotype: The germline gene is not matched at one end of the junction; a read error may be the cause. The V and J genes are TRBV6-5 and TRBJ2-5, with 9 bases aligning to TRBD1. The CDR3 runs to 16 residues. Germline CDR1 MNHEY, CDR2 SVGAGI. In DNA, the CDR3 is TGTGTCAGCAGGCCCCAGCTCACAGGGGGCGGGGAGACCCAGTACTTC. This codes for CVSRPQLTGGGETQYF.

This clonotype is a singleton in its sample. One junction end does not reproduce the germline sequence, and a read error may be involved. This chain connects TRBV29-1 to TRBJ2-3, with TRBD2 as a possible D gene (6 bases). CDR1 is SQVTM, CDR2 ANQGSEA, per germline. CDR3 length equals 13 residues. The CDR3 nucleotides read TGTAGCGTTCGGGACTTCCGCACAGATACGCAGTATTTT. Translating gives CSVRDFRTDTQYF.

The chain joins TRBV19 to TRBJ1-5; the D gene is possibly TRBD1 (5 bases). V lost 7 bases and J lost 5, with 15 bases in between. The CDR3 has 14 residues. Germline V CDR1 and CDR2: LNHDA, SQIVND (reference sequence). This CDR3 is CASTMTEDHQPQHF. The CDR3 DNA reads TGTGCCAGTACTATGACAGAAGATCATCAGCCCCAGCATTTT.

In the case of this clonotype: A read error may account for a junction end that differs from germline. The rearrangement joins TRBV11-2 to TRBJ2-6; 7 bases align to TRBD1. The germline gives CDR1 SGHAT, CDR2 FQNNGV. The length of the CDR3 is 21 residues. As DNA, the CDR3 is TGTGCCAGCAGCATAGGGGGAGACAGGGTCATTTCCCTCTCTGGGGCCAACGTCCCGACTTTC. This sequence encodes CASSIGGDRVISLSGANVPTF.

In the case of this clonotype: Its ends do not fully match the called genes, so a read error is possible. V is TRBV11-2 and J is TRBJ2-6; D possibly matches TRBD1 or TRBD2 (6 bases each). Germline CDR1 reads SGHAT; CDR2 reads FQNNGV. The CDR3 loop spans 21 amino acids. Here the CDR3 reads CASSMGGGRGISLSGANVLIF. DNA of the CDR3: TGTGCCAGCAGCATGGGGGGAGGCAGGGGCATTTCTCTCTCTGGGGCCAACGTCCTGATTTTC.

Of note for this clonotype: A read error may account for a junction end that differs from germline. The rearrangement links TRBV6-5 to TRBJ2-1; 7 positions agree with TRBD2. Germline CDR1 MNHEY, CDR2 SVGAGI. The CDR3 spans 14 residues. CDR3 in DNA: TGTGCCAGCAGTCAGCTAGCGGATTACAATGAGCAATTCTTC. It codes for CASSQLADYNEQFF.